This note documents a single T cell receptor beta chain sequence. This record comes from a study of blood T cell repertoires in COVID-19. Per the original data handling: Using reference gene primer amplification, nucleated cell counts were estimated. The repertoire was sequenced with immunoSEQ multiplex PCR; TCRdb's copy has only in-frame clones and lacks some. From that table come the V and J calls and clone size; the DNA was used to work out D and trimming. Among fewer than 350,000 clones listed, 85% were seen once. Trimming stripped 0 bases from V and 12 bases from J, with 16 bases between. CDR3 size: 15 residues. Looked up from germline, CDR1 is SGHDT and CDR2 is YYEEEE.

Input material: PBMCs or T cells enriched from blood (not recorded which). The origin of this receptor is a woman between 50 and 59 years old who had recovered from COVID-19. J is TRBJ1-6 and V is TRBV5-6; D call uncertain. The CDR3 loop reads CASSLGGQPTQPLHF. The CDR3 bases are TGTGCCAGCAGCTTGGGAGGCCAGCCGACTCAACCCCTCCACTTT.